One TCR beta chain is described in this entry. Its target is unknown. Only in-frame clones appear in the TCRdb table, and some are missing; sequencing was by immunoSEQ multiplex PCR. The sample includes about 120,000 clones, approximately 87% of them seen just once. Germline V gene lookup returns CDR1 SGDLS and CDR2 YYNGEE. The CDR3 is 14 residues long. The V gene lost 0 bases and the J gene lost 7 bases, with 11 bases spanning the gap. This entry belongs to a study of cytomegalovirus exposure and HLA in healthy donors. Study-level findings and limits: Most sequenced TCRs were rare (though some public TCRs occurred in many donors). Associated with cytomegalovirus, according to the listing, were around 170 TCR beta chains.

The clonotype comes from a young woman in good health and CMV-seropositive. Material: PBMCs. The chain couples TRBV9 to TRBJ1-5; perhaps TRBD1 as D (5 bases). CDR3 loop: CASSVDGAGQPQHF. DNA for the CDR3: TGTGCCAGCAGCGTAGATGGGGCGGGGCAGCCCCAGCATTTT.